This T cell receptor (beta chain) emerged from a study of T cell responses to AZD1222 COVID-19 vaccine. Study-level findings and limits: Unmutated variant regions reportedly attract nearly half of all spike-specific TCRs. Along spike, vaccine-associated CD4 TCRs were found throughout, with dominance at 160-218 and 743-854. A mostly white British donor set with more females was recruited, and clonal diversity was possibly underestimated. Repertoire sampling happened only post peak T cell response.

Generated by immunoSEQ multiplex PCR, the TCRdb table keeps only in-frame clones and is missing some. In the table there are about 140,000 clones, approximately 90% of which are singletons. CDR1 is SGHNT, CDR2 YYREEE, per germline (reference sequence). The CDR3 runs 17 residues. Between the trimmed V and J ends, which lost 5 bases and 0 bases, there was a span of 20 bases. Comment on this clone: Its cognate antigen is unknown.

The sequence was collected from an adult who received the AZD1222 COVID-19 vaccine. This rearrangement joins TRBV5-4 to TRBJ1-2; D might be TRBD1 (5 bases). The material was peripheral blood, obtained 28 days after the second AZD1222 dose. Here the CDR3 DNA reads TGTGCCAGCAGGTCCGGGGGAGGGGCGACGGCTAACTATGGCTACACCTTC. As protein: CASRSGGGATANYGYTF.